This is a list of T cell receptor beta chains from one sample in a study of blood T cell repertoires in COVID-19. Measured with immunoSEQ multiplex PCR; TCRdb has only the in-frame clones, and not every one. The profile shows about 140,000 clones, about 87% of them singletons. The sequencing input was peripheral blood. The receptors stem from a human donor in a cohort sampled during active COVID-19. Both conserved end residues are part of each CDR3. The D gene is left open where the match is weak. Clone size, where shown, is once, few, many, or a class for clones that have expanded.

once	TRBJ2-7	TRBV14	.	TGTGCCAGCAGCCAAAGCCTCGGGAACACACCAGGGGAATACGAGCAGTACTTC	CASSQSLGNTPGEYEQYF
.	TRBJ2-6	TRBV29-1	.	TGCAGCGTTGTGGCAGGCAGCTCTGGGGCCAACGTCCTGACTTTC	CSVVAGSSGANVLTF
.	TRBJ1-1	TRBV6-1	TRBD1	TGTGCCAGCGCCCGGGACAGAAACACTGAAGCTTTCTTT	CASARDRNTEAFF
.	TRBJ1-5	TRBV7-9	.	TGTGCCAGCAGTGAAACAGGCTGGAATCAGCCCCAGCATTTT	CASSETGWNQPQHF
once	TRBJ1-5	TRBV30	.	TGTGCCTGGAGTGGGGGGGTTAATAGCAATCAGCCCCAGCATTTT	CAWSGGVNSNQPQHF
once	TRBJ2-2	TRBV18	TRBD1	TGTGCCAGCTCACCACCGACAGGGTCGGGAACCGGGGAGCTGTTTTTT	CASSPPTGSGTGELFF
.	TRBJ2-3	TRBV27	TRBD2	TGTGCCAGCCCCGAAATCGAACTAGCGACTAGCACAGATACGCAGTATTTT	CASPEIELATSTDTQYF
.	TRBJ1-1	TRBV3-1/TRBV3-2	TRBD1	TGTGCCAGCAGCCATTCTGACAGGGGATTTTTGAACACTGAAGCTTTCTTT	CASSHSDRGFLNTEAFF
.	TRBJ2-5	TRBV27	.	TGTGCCAGCAGTTTTGGCGGGGAGGCGGAGACCCAGTACTTC	CASSFGGEAETQYF
.	TRBJ2-1	TRBV11-2	TRBD2	TGTGCCAGCAGCGTTATGGGAGGGTCCTACAATGAGCAGTTCTTC	CASSVMGGSYNEQFF
.	TRBJ2-1	TRBV5-4	.	TGTGCCAGCAGCCCGGAGATACAAAACTTCAATGAGCAGTTCTTC	CASSPEIQNFNEQFF
.	TRBJ2-7	TRBV11-2	TRBD2	TGTGCCAGCAGCATCAGCGGGGACCCCTCCTACGAGCAGTACTTC	CASSISGDPSYEQYF
.	TRBJ1-5	TRBV5-5	TRBD1	TGTGCCAGCAGCCTAACCCCGGGACAGGGTATATTACAGCCCCAGCATTTT	CASSLTPGQGILQPQHF
.	TRBJ2-7	TRBV7-3	.	TGTGCCAGCAGCCCCGACGGGAATCCCTACGAGCAGTACTTC	CASSPDGNPYEQYF
.	TRBJ1-5	TRBV15	TRBD1	TGTGCCACCAGCAGTGACCCGAGGGACAGGGGTCATCAGCCCCAGCATTTT	CATSSDPRDRGHQPQHF
.	TRBJ2-2	TRBV7-2	.	TGTGCCAGCAGCTTACGCACCGGGGAGCTGTTTTTT	CASSLRTGELFF
.	TRBJ2-7	TRBV7-3	.	TGTGCCAGCAGCTTAATGGCCAGCCGGAGCTCCTACGAGCAGTACTTC	CASSLMASRSSYEQYF
.	TRBJ1-2	TRBV7-9	TRBD1	TGTGCCAGCAGCGCTCCGGGACAGGGGAACTATGGCTACACCTTC	CASSAPGQGNYGYTF
.	TRBJ1-4	TRBV5-1	.	TGCGCCAGCAGCTTGGAAGGCAGGGGTGAAAAACTGTTTTTT	CASSLEGRGEKLFF
once	TRBJ1-6	TRBV5-5	.	TGTGCCAGCGGTAGGGGACTTGCCTTAGCTCGCTCTAGTTCACCCCTCCACTTT	CASGRGLALARSSSPLHF
.	TRBJ1-5	TRBV27	TRBD1	TGTGCCAGCAGTTTAGGAGGGACAGGGGGTCAGCCCCAGCATTTT	CASSLGGTGGQPQHF
once	TRBJ1-2	TRBV5-4	.	TGTGCCAGCAGCTTGGTGGGCCAAAACTATGGCTACACCTTC	CASSLVGQNYGYTF
.	TRBJ1-1	TRBV3-1/TRBV3-2	TRBD1	TGTGCCAGCAGCCAAGAGTTAGGGACAGACCGAATTCGATTATGGAACACTGAAGCTTTCTTT	CASSQELGTDRIRLWNTEAFF
.	TRBJ1-2	TRBV11-2	.	TGTGCCAGCAGCTTAGAGGCAGGTTCCTATGGCTACACCTTC	CASSLEAGSYGYTF
.	TRBJ2-7	TRBV13	.	TGTGCCAGCAGCCTATCATGGCTCAGGGGACCCTACGAGCAGTACTTC	CASSLSWLRGPYEQYF
.	TRBJ2-7	TRBV5-1	TRBD2	TGCGCCAGCAGCTTGGTAGCGGGGGGGCTTCACTCCTACGAGCAGTACTTC	CASSLVAGGLHSYEQYF
once	TRBJ1-2	TRBV10-3	.	TGTGCCATCAGTGACAGGGCGGGGGGCTACACCTTC	CAISDRAGGYTF
.	TRBJ1-1	TRBV5-1	.	TGCGCCAGCAGTTCAGGGATGAACACTGAAGCTTTCTTT	CASSSGMNTEAFF
.	TRBJ1-3	TRBV5-6	.	TGTGCCAGCAGCTTGGAGGTCCCAGGTGGGGGCCACTCTGGAAACACCATATATTTT	CASSLEVPGGGHSGNTIYF
once	TRBJ2-5	TRBV24-1	.	TGTGCCACCAGTGATCACAGGGACACGGAGACCCAGTACTTC	CATSDHRDTETQYF
.	TRBJ1-6	TRBV4-1	.	TGCGCCAGCAGCCAAGATCCCCGGGGGGCTAATTCACCCCTCCACTTT	CASSQDPRGANSPLHF
.	TRBJ1-1	TRBV19	.	TGTGCCAGTAGCATCCGGGAGATGAACACTGAAGCTTTCTTT	CASSIREMNTEAFF
few	TRBJ1-6	TRBV6-1	.	TGTGCCAGCAGTGAAGGCGGGGGGAGACCATCACCCCTCCACTTT	CASSEGGGRPSPLHF
.	TRBJ2-5	TRBV7-9	.	TGTGCCAGCAGCTTAGTAGGGGGAGAGACCCAGTACTTC	CASSLVGGETQYF
.	TRBJ1-5	TRBV5-6	.	TGTGCCAGCAGCTTGAGGACAGTCAATCAGCCCCAGCATTTT	CASSLRTVNQPQHF
few	TRBJ1-5	TRBV5-4	.	TGTGCCAGCAGCTTCGGCGGCGGAGATCAGCCCCAGCATTTT	CASSFGGGDQPQHF
.	TRBJ2-1	TRBV6-5	TRBD2	TGTGCCAGCAGCCCAATCGCGGGACTAGTCTATGAGCAGTTCTTC	CASSPIAGLVYEQFF
.	TRBJ2-7	TRBV5-1	TRBD1	TGCGCCAGCAGCTTGACCGGGACAGGGGGCTTCGAGCAGTACTTC	CASSLTGTGGFEQYF
.	TRBJ1-2	TRBV11-3	.	TGTGCCAGCACCGGGATAGTGGATGGCTACACCTTC	CASTGIVDGYTF
.	TRBJ2-7	TRBV5-1	TRBD2	TGCGCCAGCAGCTCCTCCGGGGGGACCTACGAGCAGTACTTC	CASSSSGGTYEQYF
.	TRBJ2-7	TRBV5-4	.	TGTGCCAGCAGCGCGGACATTGCCTACGAGCAGTACTTC	CASSADIAYEQYF
.	TRBJ2-2	TRBV9	.	TGTGCCAGCAGCGCCCTCCCCCAGGGTAACGACGGGGAGCTGTTTTTT	CASSALPQGNDGELFF
.	TRBJ1-2	TRBV30	.	TGTGCCTGGAGCTCACAGGTAGCTTATAGCTATGGCTACACCTTC	CAWSSQVAYSYGYTF
.	TRBJ2-2	TRBV10-3	TRBD1	TGTGCCATCAGGGGGGGACAGGGAGGCCCGAACACCGGGGAGCTGTTTTTT	CAIRGGQGGPNTGELFF
.	TRBJ1-1	TRBV4-2	TRBD1	TGTGCCAGCAGCCAAGAATGGGGACAGGGTCTCCGCTTAGCTTTCTTT	CASSQEWGQGLRLAFF
.	TRBJ2-7	TRBV7-2	TRBD1	TGTGCCAGCAGCTTAGGGGGACAGGGCAGGGTGCAGTACTTC	CASSLGGQGRVQYF